What follows are 22 T cell receptor beta chains derived from one specimen sequenced in a study of CD8+ T cells in alopecia areata. RNA extraction was followed by reverse transcription into cDNA, which acted as the sequencing template. Assay used: immunoSEQ multiplex PCR; TCRdb lists only in-frame clones, some missing. In the table there are 120,000 or so clones, approximately 60% of which are singletons. The treatment denotes: oral pan-JAK inhibitor, 5-10 mg twice daily. The sample here was CD4+ T cells sorted from blood, taken at week 4, from a patient treated with tofacitinib. All receptors derive from a human donor with alopecia areata.

In its sample, this clone was seen once. V gene TRBV5-4 combines with J gene TRBJ2-6, with D maybe TRBD2 (5 bases). CDR1 and CDR2 from the germline V gene are SGHNT and YYREEE (reference sequence). Trimming took off 3 bases at V and 0 bases at J, with 10 bases between the two ends. This CDR3 region has 16 residues. In DNA form, the CDR3 reads TGTGCCAGCAGCTCACTAGGCGTCTCTGGGGCCAACGTCCTGACTTTC. Its translation: CASSSLGVSGANVLTF.

This clone has more than one count but fewer than ten. For the CDR3, the DNA is TGCAGCGTTGAATTGGGAACAGATACGCAGTATTTT. It encodes CSVELGTDTQYF. The V gene is TRBV29-1, the J gene TRBJ2-3; no firm D call. Trimming cost V 2 bases and J 3 bases, with 6 bases left between them. The CDR3 contains 12 residues. The germline V gene encodes CDR1 SQVTM and CDR2 ANQGSEA.

The chain combines TRBV4-3 with TRBJ1-1; D not certain. The CDR3 consists of 14 residues. With 4 bases removed from V and 4 bases from J, the gap between germline ends came to 13 bases. Germline values: CDR1 LGHNA, CDR2 YSLEER. The chain's CDR3 is CASSRLAVGTEAFF. The CDR3 DNA reads TGCGCCAGCAGCCGCCTAGCAGTTGGCACTGAAGCTTTCTTT.

The chain links TRBV18 to TRBJ2-7; D may be TRBD1 (6 bases). The germline V gene has CDR1 KGHSH and CDR2 LQKENI. Trimming cost V 2 bases and J 0 bases, with 11 bases left between them. The length of the CDR3 is 15 residues. The CDR3 is CASSPRTEPSYEQYF. The CDR3 DNA reads TGTGCCAGCTCACCAAGGACAGAACCCTCCTACGAGCAGTACTTC.

This rearrangement joins TRBV30 to TRBJ2-7, with 8 bases fitting TRBD2. The CDR3 extends over 15 amino acids. V shed 1 base and J 3 bases; nucleotides not matched to a gene: 8. The germline CDR1 and CDR2 sequences are GTSNPN and SVGIG (reference sequence). CDR3 sequence reads: CAWSAKRGFGYEQYF. The DNA of the CDR3 is TGTGCCTGGAGTGCGAAGCGGGGGTTTGGCTACGAGCAGTACTTC.

This clone was seen more than once but under ten times. The chain carries TRBV18 and TRBJ1-5, with TRBD1 identical over 10 bases. Germline V gene lookup returns CDR1 KGHSH and CDR2 LQKENI. There are 16 residues in the CDR3. V was clipped by 0 bases and J by 4 bases; unmatched bases: 3. This chain's CDR3 is CASSPPDRGFNQPQHF. The CDR3 DNA sequence: TGTGCCAGCTCACCACCGGACAGGGGGTTTAATCAGCCCCAGCATTTT.

The chain joins TRBV7-2 to TRBJ2-7, with 9 positions matching TRBD2. The V and J ends lost 5 bases and 2 bases, in that order; junction bases with no gene match: 4. The CDR3 covers 14 residues. Germline V gives CDR1 SGHTA, CDR2 FQGNSA. The CDR3 is CASSRSGSAYEQYF. The CDR3 nucleotides read TGTGCCAGCAGCCGTAGCGGGAGCGCCTACGAGCAGTACTTC.

This clone was found a few times. The chain recombines TRBV29-1 with TRBJ1-5, with TRBD1 matching 10 bases. Germline V gene data show CDR1 as SQVTM and CDR2 as ANQGSEA. The CDR3 loop spans 14 amino acids. V dropped 6 bases and J dropped 6; count of bases not matched to a gene: 8. CDR3 sequence: CSVATGTGVQPQHF. The CDR3 DNA reads TGCAGCGTCGCCACCGGGACAGGGGTTCAGCCCCAGCATTTT.

This chain joins TRBV28 and TRBJ1-3; no reliable D call. Trimming pared 2 bases from V and 0 bases from J, leaving 8 bases between. The CDR3 sequence is 15 residues long. The germline V gene has CDR1 MDHEN and CDR2 SYDVKM. The CDR3 is CASSLRVGSGNTIYF. The CDR3 coding sequence is TGTGCCAGCAGTTTAAGGGTAGGCTCTGGAAACACCATATATTTT.

The CDR3 loop is CASTWSQDEWGYTF. DNA for the CDR3: TGTGCCAGCACCTGGAGTCAGGATGAATGGGGCTACACCTTC. The J gene is TRBJ1-2, the V gene TRBV7-9; D is unclear. Per germline, CDR1 SEHNR and CDR2 FQNEAQ (reference sequence). V lost 7 bases and J lost 8, with 20 bases in between. CDR3 length: 14 amino acids.

The DNA for the CDR3 is TGTGCCATCAGTGAATCCCAGGGGAACTCACCCCTCCACTTT. Translated, it gives CAISESQGNSPLHF. The rearrangement links TRBV10-3 to TRBJ1-6; TRBD1 might be the D (6 bases). There are 14 residues in the CDR3. V lost 3 bases and J lost 10, with 13 bases in between. Germline CDR1 and CDR2: ENHRY and SYGVKD.

The chain couples TRBV23-1 to TRBJ1-6; D is unclear. TRBV23-1 is identified as an open reading frame with a role that is uncertain. The CDR3 extends over 14 amino acids. Trimming removed 2 bases from V and 7 bases from J, with 9 bases in between. CDR3: CASSQHSVNSPLHF. CDR3 nucleotides: TGCGCCAGCAGTCAACACAGCGTAAATTCACCCCTCCACTTT.

The chain employs TRBV30 and TRBJ1-1; D not resolved. This CDR3 is 15 amino acids long. V lost 1 base and J 4 bases, leaving 16 bases between the germline ends. CDR1 is GTSNPN and CDR2 is SVGIG in the germline V gene (reference sequence). Here the CDR3 DNA reads TGTGCCTGGAGTGAATCCCCGGATGCGGGCACTGAAGCTTTCTTT. Protein sequence: CAWSESPDAGTEAFF.

V usage is TRBV29-1 and J usage is TRBJ2-7; possible D gene TRBD2, 6 bases. CDR3 length: 14 amino acids. CDR1 SQVTM and CDR2 ANQGSEA come from the germline V gene. V was clipped by 7 bases and J by 3 bases, with 19 bases between them. The CDR3: CSARRDPWIYEQYF. In nucleotides, the CDR3 is TGCAGCGCTAGGAGGGACCCCTGGATCTACGAGCAGTACTTC.

This clone was detected only a few times. The chain joins TRBV25-1 to TRBJ2-3; D is undetermined. Germline CDR1 is MGHDK and CDR2 is SYGVNS. V gave up 2 bases and J gave up 0 bases, with 9 bases separating them. This CDR3 spans 15 amino acids. The CDR3 region has the DNA TGTGCCAGCAGTGAACCATTCAGTAGCACAGATACGCAGTATTTT. Its protein is CASSEPFSSTDTQYF.

The chain employs TRBV29-1 and TRBJ1-4; 8 bases line up with TRBD1. V shed 5 bases, J shed 8 bases, and the junction held 10 bases outside the gene matches. Per germline, CDR1 SQVTM and CDR2 ANQGSEA. This CDR3 spans 14 amino acids. Here the CDR3 reads CSVLMPGQEEKLFF. Written as DNA, the CDR3 is TGCAGCGTTCTGATGCCGGGACAGGAAGAAAAACTGTTTTTT.

The V and J genes are TRBV4-1 and TRBJ2-7; 7 bases map to TRBD2. J was trimmed by 2 bases and V by 3 bases; bases with no gene match: 7. This CDR3 is built from 15 residues. CDR1 MGHRA and CDR2 YSYEKL come from the germline V gene. The chain's CDR3 is CASSHLERGAYEQYF. Written as DNA, the CDR3 is TGCGCCAGCAGCCACCTCGAACGGGGGGCCTACGAGCAGTACTTC.

This clone was seen more than once but under ten times. The genes are TRBV29-1 and TRBJ1-2; unclear D gene. Per germline, CDR1 SQVTM and CDR2 ANQGSEA. This CDR3 spans 9 amino acids. V was shortened by 4 bases and J by 7 bases, with 4 bases between the two germline ends. The CDR3 here is CSVGTGYTF. The CDR3 region has the DNA TGCAGCGTTGGTACTGGCTACACCTTC.

The chain combines TRBV29-1 with TRBJ2-5; 8 bases agree with TRBD2. Trimming removed 1 base from V and 3 bases from J; junction bases left unmatched: 10. The CDR3 contains 16 residues. Germline CDR1 SQVTM, CDR2 ANQGSEA. The chain's CDR3 is CSVEGERGNWKETQYF. The DNA of the CDR3 is TGCAGCGTTGAAGGCGAGCGGGGGAATTGGAAAGAGACCCAGTACTTC.

This chain links TRBV25-1 with TRBJ1-2, with D maybe TRBD1 (5 bases). CDR3 length: 14 amino acids. V was shortened by 5 bases and J by 4 bases, with 14 bases between the two germline ends. The germline V gene encodes CDR1 MGHDK and CDR2 SYGVNS. Here the CDR3 reads CASSLGGGRYGYTF. The CDR3 nucleotides read TGTGCCAGCAGTCTGGGGGGAGGTCGCTATGGCTACACCTTC.

The rearrangement joins TRBV5-6 to TRBJ2-1; D might be TRBD1 (5 bases). The CDR3 has 15 residues. The V end was cut by 3 bases, the J end by 4 bases, with 14 bases between. In germline, CDR1 is SGHDT, CDR2 YYEEEE. Here the CDR3 DNA reads TGTGCCAGCAGCTCTGATCAGGGCAGGTACAATGAGCAGTTCTTC. It translates to CASSSDQGRYNEQFF.

CDR3: CASSVQGETQYF. The CDR3 coding sequence is TGTGCCAGCAGTGTCCAGGGAGAGACCCAGTACTTC. V usage is TRBV6-1 and J usage is TRBJ2-5; perhaps TRBD1 as D (5 bases). With 4 bases removed from V and 4 bases from J, the gap between germline ends came to 7 bases. Germline V CDR1 and CDR2: MNHNS, SASEGT. The CDR3 contains 12 residues.